The sequence of this T cell receptor beta chain was determined in a study of T cells in Graves' hyperthyroidism and ophthalmopathy. Among ophthalmopathy patients, the Clinical Activity Score reached at least 3, the NOSPECS grade reached at least 4, and duration remained under 3 months. Each 10 ml fresh peripheral blood draw supplied the PBMCs. From RNA transcripts, TCR beta CDR3 regions were amplified. The HTBI primer set served for first-round RT-PCR of the TCR CDR3. TCRdb reanalysed the multiplex PCR reads using MiXCR and keeps one entry per CDR3 protein. The profile shows about 610,000 distinct CDR3 sequences, roughly a sixth of them singletons. This clonotype has more than one count but fewer than ten. Its target is unknown. In germline, CDR1 is LGHNA, CDR2 YNFKEQ. The CDR3 loop spans 14 amino acids. Trimming left V 4 bases short and J 4 bases short, with 13 bases between. Study-wide results and caveats: A 13 V-J model separated ophthalmopathy from stable hyperthyroidism. With a median lead of approximately 6.4 months before onset, the model predicted ophthalmopathy.

The sequenced sample was blood. The clonotype comes from a woman aged 40 to 49 with Graves' ophthalmopathy. J is TRBJ1-1 and V is TRBV4-2, with D maybe TRBD1 (5 bases). The CDR3 here is CASSPPFRVTEAFF. The DNA of the CDR3 is TGTGCCAGCAGCCCTCCTTTCAGGGTCACTGAAGCTTTCTTT.